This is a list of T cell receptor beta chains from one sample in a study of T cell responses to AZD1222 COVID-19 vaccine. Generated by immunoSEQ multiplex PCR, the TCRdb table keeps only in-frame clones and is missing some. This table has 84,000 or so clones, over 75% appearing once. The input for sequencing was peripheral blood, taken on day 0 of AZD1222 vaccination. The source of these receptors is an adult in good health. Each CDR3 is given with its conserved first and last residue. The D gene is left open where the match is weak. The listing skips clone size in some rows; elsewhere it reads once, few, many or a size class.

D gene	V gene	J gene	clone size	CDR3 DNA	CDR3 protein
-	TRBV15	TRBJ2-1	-	TGTGCCACCAGCAGAGATCGGAGCTACAATGAGCAGTTCTTC	CATSRDRSYNEQFF
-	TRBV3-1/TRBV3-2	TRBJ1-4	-	TGTGCCAGCAGACCCACAGTTGCAACTAATGAAAAACTGTTTTTT	CASRPTVATNEKLFF
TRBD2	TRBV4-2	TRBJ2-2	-	TGTGCCAGCAGCCTGACTAGCGGGGACACCGGGGAGCTGTTTTTT	CASSLTSGDTGELFF
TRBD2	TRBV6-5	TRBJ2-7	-	TGTGCCAGCAGTTACTATCCGGGGGGGGACTACGAGCAGTACTTC	CASSYYPGGDYEQYF
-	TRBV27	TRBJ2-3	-	TGTGCCAGCAGTTTATTTTCCCGGACCTTACAGGATACGCAGTATTTT	CASSLFSRTLQDTQYF
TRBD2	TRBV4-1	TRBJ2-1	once	TGCGCCAGCAGCCATCCGGTAACTAGCGGTCATTGGGAGCAGTTCTTC	CASSHPVTSGHWEQFF
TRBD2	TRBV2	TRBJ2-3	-	TGTGCCAGCAGCCCAGGGACTAGCGGGAGATCTATAACCAGGGATACGCAGTATTTT	CASSPGTSGRSITRDTQYF
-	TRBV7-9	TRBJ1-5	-	TGTGCCAGCAGCTTAGCCGGAGCCAATCAGCCCCAGCATTTT	CASSLAGANQPQHF
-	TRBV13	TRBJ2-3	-	TGTGCCAGCAGCACCCTATCTCCAGGGATTCCAGATACGCAGTATTTT	CASSTLSPGIPDTQYF
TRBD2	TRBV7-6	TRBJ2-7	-	TGTGCCAGCAGCTCCGAGTCGACTAGCGGGTACGAGCAGTACTTC	CASSSESTSGYEQYF
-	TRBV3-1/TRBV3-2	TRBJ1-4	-	TGTGCCAGCAGAGGGACCGGGGTGGGTGAAAAACTGTTTTTT	CASRGTGVGEKLFF
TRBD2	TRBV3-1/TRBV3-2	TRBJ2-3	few	TGTGCCAGCAGCCATAAAGAAGGACTAGCGGGAGTTTGGGATACGCAGTATTTT	CASSHKEGLAGVWDTQYF
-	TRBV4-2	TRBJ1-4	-	TGTGCCAGCAGCCAAGAAGGGGCCGGGAAAGGTGAAAAACTGTTTTTT	CASSQEGAGKGEKLFF
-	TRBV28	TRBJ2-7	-	TGTGCCAGCAGCTTCCGAGGGTACGAGCAGTACTTC	CASSFRGYEQYF
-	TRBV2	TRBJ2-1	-	TGTGCCAGCCAATTAGACAATTACAATGAGCAGTTCTTC	CASQLDNYNEQFF
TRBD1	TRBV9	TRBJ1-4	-	TGTGCCAGCAGCCCCCGGACAGGGGACGAAAAACTGTTTTTT	CASSPRTGDEKLFF
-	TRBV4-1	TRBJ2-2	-	TGCGCCAGCAGCCAAGGGGGCGCAGACCGCACCGGGGAGCTGTTTTTT	CASSQGGADRTGELFF
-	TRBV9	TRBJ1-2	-	TGTGCCAGCAGCTTACCGGTAGGGACTCTCTATGTGCGCTACACCTTC	CASSLPVGTLYVRYTF
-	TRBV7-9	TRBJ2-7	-	TGTGCCAGCAGCTTATCAGTGGAAGCATACGAGCAGTACTTC	CASSLSVEAYEQYF
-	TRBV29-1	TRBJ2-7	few	TGCAGCGCACAACTGACAACCTACGAGCAGTACTTC	CSAQLTTYEQYF
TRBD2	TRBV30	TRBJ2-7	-	TGTGCCTGGAGGAACGCGGGAGCGGTCTACGAGCAGTACTTC	CAWRNAGAVYEQYF
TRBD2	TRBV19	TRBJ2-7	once	TGTGCCAGTAGTTTACGAGACGGCGGGAGCACCTCCTACGAGCAGTACTTC	CASSLRDGGSTSYEQYF
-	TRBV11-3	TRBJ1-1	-	TGTGCCAGCAGCTTAGTTATGGTTTTGAACACTGAAGCTTTCTTT	CASSLVMVLNTEAFF
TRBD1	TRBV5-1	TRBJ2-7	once	TGCGCCAGCAGCTTGGGGGACAGCTTTTACTACGAGCAGTACTTC	CASSLGDSFYYEQYF
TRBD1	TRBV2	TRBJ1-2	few	TGTGCCAGCAGTAGAGGACAGGAGGTGGGTGGCTACACCTTC	CASSRGQEVGGYTF
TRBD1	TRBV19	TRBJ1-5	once	TGTGCCAGTAGTATTGAAGGACAGGGAGGCAATCAGCCCCAGCATTTT	CASSIEGQGGNQPQHF
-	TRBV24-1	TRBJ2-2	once	TGTGCCACCAGTGATTTGTGGCAGGGAGAATCCGGGGAGCTGTTTTTT	CATSDLWQGESGELFF
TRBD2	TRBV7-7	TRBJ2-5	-	TGTGCTAGCAGCCTAACCCTAGCGGGAAGAGAGACCCAGTACTTC	CASSLTLAGRETQYF
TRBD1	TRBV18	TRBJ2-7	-	TGTGCCAGCTCACCGCAGGGGGAACTTTTGGGGGAGCAGTACTTC	CASSPQGELLGEQYF
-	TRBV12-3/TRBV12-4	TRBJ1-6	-	TGTGCCAGCAGTTGGGGGGAAAGGTCACCCCTCCACTTT	CASSWGERSPLHF
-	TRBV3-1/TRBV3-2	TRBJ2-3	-	TGTGCCAGCACCCTAGGACTGGCGGTTGGTACAGATACGCAGTATTTT	CASTLGLAVGTDTQYF
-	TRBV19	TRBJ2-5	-	TGTGCCAGTAGTAGTTCCCCCGGGACACAAGAGACCCAGTACTTC	CASSSSPGTQETQYF
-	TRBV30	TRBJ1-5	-	TGTGCCTGGAGCACTTTCCGGGCCCAGGCGGATCAGCCCCAGCATTTT	CAWSTFRAQADQPQHF
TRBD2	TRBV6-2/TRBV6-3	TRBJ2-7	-	TGTGCCAGCAGTTACCCAAGCGGGACGTGGTACGAGCAGTACTTC	CASSYPSGTWYEQYF
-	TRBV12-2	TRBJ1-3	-	TGTGCAAGTCGCTTCCGCCGACACCCCGTGGGACTCGCTGGAAACACCATATATTTT	CASRFRRHPVGLAGNTIYF
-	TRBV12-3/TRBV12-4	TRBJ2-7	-	TGTGCCAGCAGTTTGTCGAGGATCTACGAGCAGTACTTC	CASSLSRIYEQYF
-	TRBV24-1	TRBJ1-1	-	TGTGCCACCAGTGAAACAACGGACACTTTCCCTAGGGTCACTGAAGCTTTCTTT	CATSETTDTFPRVTEAFF
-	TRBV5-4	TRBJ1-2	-	TGTGCCAGCAGCTTGGCAGGAGCCCTCAGCTATGGCTACACCTTC	CASSLAGALSYGYTF
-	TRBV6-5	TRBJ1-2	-	TGTGCCAGCAGCCCGACGGGGGATGGCTACACCTTC	CASSPTGDGYTF
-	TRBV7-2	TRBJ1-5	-	TGTGCCAGCAGCTTATCACAGGCTTATCAGCCCCAGCATTTT	CASSLSQAYQPQHF
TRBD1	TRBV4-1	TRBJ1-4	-	TGCGCCAGCAGCCAAGTTCAGGGGACAGTAAATGAAAAACTGTTTTTT	CASSQVQGTVNEKLFF
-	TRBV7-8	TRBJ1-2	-	TGTGCCAGCAGCCTCGAAGCCGGGACATTCTATGGCTACACCTTC	CASSLEAGTFYGYTF
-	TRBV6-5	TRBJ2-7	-	TGTGCCAGCAGTTACCAAGAGACAGGGAGGTACGAGCAGTACTTC	CASSYQETGRYEQYF
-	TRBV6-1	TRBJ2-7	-	TGTGCCAGCAGTGAAAGAGGGGTAGGCTTCTCCTACGAGCAGTACTTC	CASSERGVGFSYEQYF
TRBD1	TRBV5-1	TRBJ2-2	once	TGCGCCAGCATAGGGGGCGGCCGGGGCACCGGGGAGCTGTTTTTT	CASIGGGRGTGELFF
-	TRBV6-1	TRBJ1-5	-	TGTGCCAGCAGAGAAGCGTTATATAGCAATCAGCCCCAGCATTTT	CASREALYSNQPQHF
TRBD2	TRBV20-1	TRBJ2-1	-	TGCAGTGCTAGTGGGACTAGCGGCTCCTACAATGAGCAGTTCTTC	CSASGTSGSYNEQFF
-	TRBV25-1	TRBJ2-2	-	TGTGCCAGCAGTGCCTACGGGGAGCTGTTTTTT	CASSAYGELFF
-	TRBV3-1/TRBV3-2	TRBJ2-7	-	TGTGCCAGCAGCCGATTCGGGATTAACTACGAGCAGTACTTC	CASSRFGINYEQYF
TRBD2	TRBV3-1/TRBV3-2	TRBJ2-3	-	TGTGCCAGCAGCCAAGTGCCTAGCGGGCTTAGGGATACGCAGTATTTT	CASSQVPSGLRDTQYF
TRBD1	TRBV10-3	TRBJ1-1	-	TGTGCCATCAGACGACAGGGGGTGAACACTGAAGCTTTCTTT	CAIRRQGVNTEAFF